These T cell receptor beta chains were read from a single sample in a study of metastatic and nonmetastatic thyroid tumors. MiXCR reprocessed the PCR reads for TCRdb. The profile shows about 20,000 clones, nearly 25% of them singletons. Material for sequencing was tumor tissue. These receptors originate from a female donor with papillary thyroid cancer or a benign thyroid nodule (not recorded which). Some clones in this sample may be carry-over from other donors' samples. CDR3s include the opening cysteine and the closing phenylalanine or tryptophan. Each record gives: J gene, V gene, D gene, clone size, CDR3 protein, CDR3 DNA. The D gene is left open where the match is weak. Where a row states a size, it is once, few, many or the class of an expanded clone; other rows omit it.

TRBJ1-5,TRBV10-3,TRBD1,NA,CATGLGTGSQPQNF,TGTGCCACCGGGTTGGGGACAGGGAGTCAGCCCCAGAATTTT
TRBJ2-5,TRBV5-1,NA,NA,CASRLFPDQENQYF,TGCGCCAGCAGATTGTTCCCAGACCAAGAGAACCAGTACTTC
TRBJ1-6,TRBV15,NA,many,CATSPHSSYNSPLHF,TGTGCCACCAGCCCCCACAGCTCCTATAATTCACCCCTCCACTTT
TRBJ2-5,TRBV18,NA,many,CASSPGQQETQYF,TGTGCCAGCTCACCTGGACAGCAAGAGACCCAGTACTTC
TRBJ2-7,TRBV6-1,NA,medium-sized,CASSEWKAVRDYEQYF,TGTGCCAGCAGTGAATGGAAGGCAGTCCGGGACTACGAGCAGTACTTC
TRBJ2-1,TRBV6-1,NA,NA,CASSNRQTAYDEQFF,TGTGCCAGCAGTAATCGGCAGACCGCTTACGATGAGCAGTTCTTC
TRBJ2-7,TRBV5-1,TRBD1,NA,CASSPDRESQYF,TGCGCCAGCAGCCCGGACAGGGAATCGCAGTACTTC
TRBJ1-1,TRBV3-1,TRBD1,many,CASSQGQGSAFF,TGTGCCAGCAGCCAAGGACAGGGGTCAGCTTTCTTT
TRBJ2-1,TRBV30,NA,NA,CACTTGAGVYNEQFF,TGTGCCTGTACTACGGGGGCAGGAGTTTACAATGAGCAGTTCTTC
TRBJ2-7,TRBV2,TRBD1,NA,CASIEARGISYEQYF,TGTGCCAGCATTGAGGCCAGGGGGATCTCCTACGAGCAGTACTTC
TRBJ2-7,TRBV6-2/TRBV6-3,TRBD2,few,CASSYSGTSAYEQYF,TGTGCCAGCAGTTACTCCGGGACTAGCGCCTACGAGCAGTACTTC
TRBJ2-2,TRBV27,NA,large,CASGRTGELFF,TGTGCCAGCGGACGGACCGGGGAGCTGTTTTTT